This T cell receptor beta chain was captured in a study of blood T cell repertoires in COVID-19. Overall study: Some COVID-19 samples were acute and others convalescent; all came from the United States, Italy and Spain. T cells, B-cell-depleted T cells, or PBMCs provided the cDNA or gDNA that served as material.

Original processing notes: Counts of nucleated cells, estimated from reference gene primer amplification, were obtained. Profiling relied on immunoSEQ multiplex PCR, and the TCRdb table lists in-frame clones only, not all of them. Clonal size and the V and J genes are those of that table, whereas D and trimming came from the DNA. The table includes tens of thousands of clones, about four fifths detected once. Material for sequencing was peripheral blood. The sequence was collected from a woman aged 60-75 years with acute or convalescent COVID-19.

The CDR3 loop reads CASSRSGGGYTF. The CDR3 DNA reads as TGTGCCAGCAGTCGCTCGGGGGGGGGCTACACCTTC. The chain is built from TRBV27 and TRBJ1-2; weak D call: TRBD1 (5 bases). Germline V lookup: CDR1 MNHEY, CDR2 SMNVEV (reference sequence). Trimming shortened V by 5 bases and J by 8 bases, and 12 bases separated the two germline ends. The CDR3 covers 12 residues.